The next 23 T cell receptor beta chains were all read from a single sample in a study of blood T cells in healthy people across ages. For the second PCR, which ran for 7 to 11 cycles, a sample-barcoded 5' primer and a J-beta primer mix were used. MiXCR, applied by TCRdb to the 5' RACE reads, yields one record per CDR3 protein. There are about 650,000 distinct CDR3 sequences in the sample; around 32% occur only once, and approximately 15% lies in the top ten. Sequences were obtained from blood. These receptors were taken from a woman older than 75 in good health.

This clonotype occurred many times. The chain couples TRBV6-1 to TRBJ2-1, with D hard to call. The CDR3 is made up of 14 amino acids. Germline V CDR1 and CDR2: MNHNS, SASEGT. Deletions cut 3 bases from V and 9 bases from J, with 15 bases between. The CDR3 sequence: CASSEVQARSEQFF. The CDR3 bases are TGTGCCAGCAGTGAGGTGCAGGCCAGGAGTGAGCAGTTCTTC.

Comment on this clonotype: One base away lies a much larger clone, so this may be a sequencing read error. The J gene is TRBJ2-4, the V gene TRBV3-1, with D hard to call. Trimming left V 0 bases short and J 4 bases short, with 13 bases between. From germline, CDR1 is LGHDT and CDR2 YNNKEL (reference sequence). The CDR3 is 16 amino acids. CDR3 coding DNA: TGTGCCAGCAGCCAAGAGCCTGGCGGACCAAAAAACATTCAGTACTTC. Its protein is CASSQEPGGPKNIQYF.

A single count supports this clonotype. The V gene is TRBV7-2, the J gene TRBJ2-2; D perhaps matches TRBD1 (5 bases). Trimming removed 1 base at V and 1 base at J, with 10 bases between. This CDR3 is 16 amino acids long. Germline CDR1 reads SGHTA; CDR2 reads FQGNSA. The CDR3 here is CASSLGQGLNTGELFF. The CDR3, as DNA: TGTGCCAGCAGCTTAGGGCAGGGCCTGAACACCGGGGAGCTGTTTTTT.

This clonotype has a handful of counts. The germline gene is not matched at one end of the junction; a read error may be the cause. The chain recombines TRBV5-1 with TRBJ2-2, with a possible D match to TRBD1 (5 bases). The germline CDR1 and CDR2 sequences are SGHRS and YFSETQ. The CDR3 runs 16 residues. The DNA for the CDR3 is TGCGCCAACAGCCTTCGGGCAGGGTCAGGCACCGGGGAGCTGTTTTTT. It is translated as CANSLRAGSGTGELFF.

The V gene is TRBV30, the J gene TRBJ1-2; D remains ambiguous. Germline CDR1 reads GTSNPN; CDR2 reads SVGIG (reference sequence). The CDR3 is 13 amino acids. V was trimmed by 0 bases and J by 6 bases, leaving 11 bases between them. Written as DNA, the CDR3 is TGTGCCTGGAGTGTAAGTCCCGGGAATGGCTACACCTTC. It encodes CAWSVSPGNGYTF. The full variable domain, completed using reference TRBV30 and TRBJ1-2, is SQTIHQWPATLVQPVGSPLSLECTVEGTSNPNLYWYRQAAGRGLQLLFYSVGIGQISSEVPQNLSASRPQDRQFILSSKKLLLSDSGFYLCAWSVSPGNGYTFGSGTRLTVV.

This clonotype showed up just a few times. A clone one base away is much larger, so this may be a read error. The J gene is TRBJ2-1, the V gene TRBV20-1; TRBD2 aligns across 9 bases. The junction had 6 bases not matched to a gene; V was cut back by 3 bases and J by 6 bases. This CDR3 comprises 14 residues. Germline lookup yields CDR1 DFQATT and CDR2 SNEGSKA (reference sequence). CDR3 region: CSASWRGGLNEQFF. Written as DNA, the CDR3 is TGCAGTGCTAGTTGGCGGGGGGGCCTCAATGAGCAGTTCTTC.

This clonotype was counted ten times or more. The chain employs TRBV7-3 and TRBJ1-4; D unclear. The V end was cut by 5 bases, the J end by 0 bases, with 13 bases between. Germline V lookup: CDR1 SGHTA, CDR2 FQGTGA. The CDR3 length is 16 residues. CDR3 loop: CASSTTTSATNEKLFF. In nucleotides, the CDR3 is TGTGCCAGCAGCACGACAACATCTGCAACTAATGAAAAACTGTTTTTT.

J is TRBJ2-3 and V is TRBV7-2; D is perhaps TRBD2 (6 bases). The CDR3 runs 14 residues. Germline V gene sequence: CDR1 SGHTA, CDR2 FQGNSA. Trimming left V 4 bases short and J 6 bases short, with 14 bases between. The CDR3 spells CASSSRLEVDTQYF. CDR3 nucleotides: TGTGCCAGCAGCTCGCGACTAGAGGTGGATACGCAGTATTTT.

This clonotype was seen at least ten times. The chain employs TRBV5-1 and TRBJ1-2; a possible D gene is TRBD1 (6 bases). The V end lost 0 bases, the J end lost 8 bases, and 11 bases lay between the germline ends. Per germline, CDR1 SGHRS and CDR2 YFSETQ. The CDR3 consists of 13 residues. The CDR3 sequence is CASSLDTGRGYTF. The DNA of the CDR3 is TGCGCCAGCAGCTTGGATACAGGGAGGGGCTACACCTTC.

This clonotype was observed many times. The chain joins TRBV7-2 to TRBJ1-4; TRBD1 matches 7 bases. Germline V lookup: CDR1 SGHTA, CDR2 FQGNSA. V was pared by 4 bases and J by 2 bases, with 4 bases of the junction left unmatched. The CDR3 totals 15 residues. This CDR3 is CASSSYRGTNEKLFF. The CDR3 DNA follows: TGTGCCAGCAGCTCATACAGGGGTACTAATGAAAAACTGTTTTTT.

This clonotype was counted many times. The CDR3 coding sequence is TGCAGTGCTAGGGTCAGACTAGCGGCTCCCGAGCAGTACTTC. Translating gives CSARVRLAAPEQYF. This chain joins TRBV20-1 and TRBJ2-5, with 9 bases that match TRBD2. The DNA end favors TRBJ2-7, so the J call may be wrong. Germline V gene sequence: CDR1 DFQATT, CDR2 SNEGSKA (reference sequence). The CDR3 totals 14 residues.

This clonotype was observed many times. The chain uses TRBV6-5 and TRBJ1-2, with D hard to call. V lost 0 bases and J lost 8, with 13 bases in between. The CDR3 has 14 amino acids. The germline gives CDR1 MNHEY, CDR2 SVGAGI. The CDR3 nucleotides read TGTGCCAGCAGTTACTCGGGCGGTCGTTCCGGCTACACCTTC. Amino acid sequence: CASSYSGGRSGYTF.

This clonotype was detected only a few times. This may be a read error, as it is one base from a much larger clone. CDR3 sequence reads: CSARKGDRQYF. CDR3 coding DNA: TGCAGTGCTAGAAAAGGGGATAGGCAGTACTTC. This chain uses TRBV20-1 with TRBJ2-5; perhaps TRBD1 as D (5 bases). This CDR3 is built from 11 residues. CDR1 and CDR2 (germline): DFQATT, SNEGSKA (reference sequence). The V end lost 2 bases, the J end lost 11 bases, and 12 bases lay between the germline ends.

The chain employs TRBV7-8 and TRBJ2-1; 12 bases line up with TRBD2. CDR1 is SGHVS, CDR2 FQNEAQ, per germline. Losses at the gene ends were 1 base for V and 8 bases for J; bases not matched to a gene: 6. CDR3 length equals 16 residues. In DNA, the CDR3 is TGTGCCAGCAGCTTAGGAGCTAGCGGGGGGGTGCATGAGCAGTTCTTC. Translation: CASSLGASGGVHEQFF.

This clonotype was detected only a few times. A much larger clone is a single base away; this may be a read error. The chain joins TRBV12-3 or TRBV12-4 to TRBJ1-5; tentative D call: TRBD1 (5 bases). Trimming stripped 3 bases from V and 11 bases from J, with 11 bases between. The CDR3 is 12 amino acids. As DNA, the CDR3 is TGTGCCAGCAGTTTCGGCAGGGTTGCCCAGCATTTT. Translated, it gives CASSFGRVAQHF.

This clonotype was seen a few times. A much larger clone differs from this one at a single base, so this may be a read error. The chain joins TRBV4-1 to TRBJ2-7, with 10 nucleotides matching TRBD2. The end of the DNA fits TRBJ2-5 better, so the J call may be wrong. The CDR3 runs 16 residues. Germline V gene lookup returns CDR1 MGHRA and CDR2 YSYEKL. The CDR3 region has the DNA TGCGCCAGCGGCCAAGTTTCTACTAGCGGGGAGGAGACCCAGTACTTC. Translating gives CASGQVSTSGEETQYF.

In this sample, this clonotype turned up many times. The chain links TRBV7-9 to TRBJ2-7, with 7 bases lining up with TRBD2. V lost 4 bases and J lost 0; bases outside the gene matches: 3. CDR1 is SEHNR, CDR2 FQNEAQ, per germline (reference sequence). This CDR3 contains 14 residues. The CDR3 sequence is CASSWGGVSYEQYF. The CDR3 DNA is TGTGCCAGCAGCTGGGGGGGGGTCTCCTACGAGCAGTACTTC.

Concerning this clonotype: A much larger clone differs by one base, so this may be a read error. The V gene is TRBV5-1, the J gene TRBJ2-5; 8 positions match TRBD2. This CDR3 has 17 residues. V was pared by 4 bases and J by 5 bases, with 16 bases of the junction left unmatched. Per the germline V gene, CDR1 is SGHRS and CDR2 is YFSETQ. The DNA for the CDR3 is TGCGCCAGCAGCGTCTCCCCCGGAGCGGGAGTCTGGGAGACCCAGTACTTC. This encodes CASSVSPGAGVWETQYF.

As for this clonotype: With a much larger clone just one base away, this may be a read error. This chain joins TRBV7-2 and TRBJ2-1; 7 nucleotides match TRBD2. CDR1 is SGHTA and CDR2 is FQGNSA in the germline V gene. V shed 5 bases and J 0 bases; nucleotides not matched to a gene: 7. The CDR3 extends over 16 amino acids. CDR3 DNA: TGTGCCAGCAGCCGAGCGGGGTCTAGCTCCTACAATGAGCAGTTCTTC. This sequence encodes CASSRAGSSSYNEQFF.

This clonotype was detected a few times. This sequence joins TRBV12-3 or TRBV12-4 and TRBJ1-1; the match to TRBD1 covers 10 bases. V lost 5 bases, J lost 0 bases, and 12 bases stayed unmatched. The CDR3 is made up of 18 amino acids. CDR3 sequence reads: CASSRTDRGHGLNTEAFF. The CDR3 DNA is TGTGCCAGCAGTAGAACCGACAGGGGGCATGGACTGAACACTGAAGCTTTCTTT.

In its sample, this clonotype was seen many times. The chain joins TRBV29-1 to TRBJ2-5; D uncertain. V dropped 1 base and J dropped 0 bases, with 15 bases sitting between them. The CDR3 extends over 16 amino acids. Looked up from germline, CDR1 is SQVTM and CDR2 is ANQGSEA. CDR3 sequence reads: CSVEGAPKENQETQYF. CDR3 in DNA: TGCAGCGTTGAAGGGGCCCCGAAGGAGAACCAAGAGACCCAGTACTTC.

To note about this clonotype: This may come from a read error, since a much larger clone is one base off. The rearrangement joins TRBV20-1 to TRBJ2-5, with D perhaps matching TRBD2 (6 bases). The CDR3 runs 14 residues. Germline V CDR1 and CDR2: DFQATT, SNEGSKA (reference sequence). Trimming took 0 bases from V and 11 from J, leaving 19 bases between them. The CDR3 DNA reads TGCAGTGCTAGAGATTCAAGGAGGGTCGATGAGCAGTACTTC. It codes for CSARDSRRVDEQYF.

This clonotype has ten or more counts. This chain connects TRBV7-3 to TRBJ2-3; a weak D match, TRBD2 (5 bases). CDR1 is SGHTA and CDR2 is FQGTGA in the germline V gene. The CDR3 contains 15 residues. The germline V and J ends were trimmed by 0 bases and 2 bases, with 9 bases remaining between them. CDR3 sequence reads: CASSLTGADTDTQYF. The CDR3 DNA follows: TGTGCCAGCAGCTTAACGGGAGCGGACACAGATACGCAGTATTTT.